The 25 T cell receptor beta chains below all came from one sample that was sequenced in a study of T cell responses to AZD1222 COVID-19 vaccine. Clones were read by immunoSEQ multiplex PCR, and TCRdb kept only the in-frame ones, dropping some. The table lists 80,000 to 100,000 clones, 75% to 95% of them singletons. The sequencing here drew on peripheral blood, taken 28 days after the second AZD1222 dose. The receptors originated from an adult who received the AZD1222 COVID-19 vaccine.

The chain uses TRBV10-1 and TRBJ1-2; perhaps TRBD1 as D (5 bases). Germline loops: CDR1 WNHNN, CDR2 SYGVQD (reference sequence). CDR3 length: 17 amino acids. The V and J ends lost 4 bases and 3 bases respectively, with 21 bases between them. In DNA form, the CDR3 reads TGCGCCAGCAGTGGTCCTTTGGGGGGAACTACGGACTATGGCTACACCTTC. Its protein product is CASSGPLGGTTDYGYTF.

The V call is TRBV2, the J call TRBJ2-3; 7 nucleotides align to TRBD2. This CDR3 contains 16 residues. Germline loops: CDR1 SNHLY, CDR2 FYNNEI. The J segment lost 6 bases and the V segment lost 6 bases, leaving 15 bases of the junction unmatched. This chain's CDR3 is CASRPRPSGTTDTQYF. CDR3 sequence (DNA): TGTGCCAGCAGACCCCGTCCTAGCGGAACAACGGATACGCAGTATTTT.

The J gene is TRBJ1-1, the V gene TRBV28; D might be TRBD1 (5 bases). CDR1 and CDR2 (germline): MDHEN, SYDVKM. Trimming removed 3 bases at V and 5 bases at J, with 19 bases between. The CDR3 covers 16 residues. Written as DNA, the CDR3 is TGTGCCAGCAGTTTGTTGGATATGGGGGGATTTACTGAAGCTTTCTTT. Translated: CASSLLDMGGFTEAFF.

The rearrangement joins TRBV5-1 to TRBJ1-3; D is possibly TRBD1 (6 bases). The CDR3 extends over 16 amino acids. V was clipped by 4 bases and J by 0 bases, with 14 bases between them. Germline V lookup: CDR1 SGHRS, CDR2 YFSETQ. The CDR3 here is CASSITGLASGNTIYF. The CDR3 DNA follows: TGCGCCAGCAGCATCACAGGGCTGGCCTCTGGAAACACCATATATTTT.

The V call is TRBV12-3 or TRBV12-4, the J call TRBJ1-5; D is unresolved. The CDR3 contains 13 residues. V was cut by 6 bases and J by 4 bases, with 10 bases left in between. For the CDR3, the DNA is TGTGCCAGCAGGGAGACGGGAAATCAGCCCCAGCATTTT. Its translation is CASRETGNQPQHF.

The J gene is TRBJ1-1, the V gene TRBV6-1; 7 bases are a match to TRBD1. With V trimmed by 4 bases and J by 5 bases, 19 bases remained unmatched. The CDR3 consists of 18 residues. The V gene's germline CDR1 is MNHNS and CDR2 SASEGT. The CDR3 reads CASSAPWGRGDGGTEAFF. The CDR3 coding sequence is TGTGCCAGCAGTGCCCCCTGGGGCAGGGGGGATGGGGGTACTGAAGCTTTCTTT.

The V and J genes are TRBV5-1 and TRBJ1-2; maybe TRBD1 (5 bases). V lost 1 base and J 1 base, leaving 8 bases between the germline ends. Germline V gives CDR1 SGHRS, CDR2 YFSETQ. This CDR3 spans 14 amino acids. The CDR3 sequence: CASSLYDSNYGYTF. The CDR3 nucleotides read TGCGCCAGCAGCTTGTATGACAGTAACTATGGCTACACCTTC. Variable domain in full (rest from reference TRBV5-1 and TRBJ1-2): KAGVTQTPRYLIKTRGQQVTLSCSPISGHRSVSWYQQTPGQGLQFLFEYFSETQRNKGNFPGRFSGRQFSNSRSEMNVSTLELGDSALYLCASSLYDSNYGYTFGSGTRLTVV.

The genes are TRBV5-1 and TRBJ2-1; the D is unclear. The germline CDR1 and CDR2 sequences are SGHRS and YFSETQ. The CDR3 is made up of 15 amino acids. Deletions cut 1 base from V and 0 bases from J, with 8 bases between. In nucleotides, the CDR3 is TGCGCCAGCAGCTTGAAGTCGAGCTCCTACAATGAGCAGTTCTTC. Translated, it gives CASSLKSSSYNEQFF.

J is TRBJ1-1 and V is TRBV3-1 (or the pseudogene TRBV3-2); no definite D call. CDR3 length equals 13 residues. The V end was cut by 6 bases, the J end by 0 bases, with 8 bases between. CDR1 LGHDT and CDR2 YNNKEL come from the germline V gene (reference sequence). This CDR3 reads CASRSLMNTEAFF. The DNA of the CDR3 is TGTGCCAGCAGGTCACTGATGAACACTGAAGCTTTCTTT.

The rearrangement links TRBV28 to TRBJ2-1, with 7 positions matching TRBD1. The length of the CDR3 is 15 residues. J gave up 4 bases and V 6 bases, and 9 bases lay outside the gene matches. Germline assignment: CDR1 MDHEN and CDR2 SYDVKM. The CDR3 bases are TGTGCCAGCAGCCGCCCCGGGACAGCATACAATGAGCAGTTCTTC. This sequence encodes CASSRPGTAYNEQFF.

The rearrangement uses TRBV25-1 and TRBJ2-5; D is perhaps TRBD1 (5 bases). Between the trimmed V and J ends, which lost 1 base and 5 bases, there was a span of 11 bases. The CDR3 runs 14 residues. Per the germline V gene, CDR1 is MGHDK and CDR2 is SYGVNS. CDR3 in amino acids: CASSELSGYETQYF. DNA of the CDR3: TGTGCCAGCAGTGAATTATCAGGGTACGAGACCCAGTACTTC.

J is TRBJ1-5 and V is TRBV5-4, with D unresolved. Between the trimmed V and J ends, which lost 4 bases and 4 bases, there was a span of 9 bases. Germline-derived CDR1 and CDR2 are SGHNT and YYREEE (reference sequence). The CDR3 has 13 residues. In nucleotides, the CDR3 is TGTGCCAGCAGCCGGGATCAAAATCAGCCCCAGCATTTT. Protein sequence: CASSRDQNQPQHF. Supplemented by reference TRBV5-4 and TRBJ1-5, the full variable domain reads ETGVTQSPTHLIKTRGQQVTLRCSSQSGHNTVSWYQQALGQGPQFIFQYYREEENGRGNFPPRFSGLQFPNYSSELNVNALELDDSALYLCASSRDQNQPQHFGDGTRLSIL.

V and J are TRBV7-9 and TRBJ2-3; the match to TRBD2 covers 9 bases. Germline loops: CDR1 SEHNR, CDR2 FQNEAQ (reference sequence). CDR3 length: 14 residues. V gave up 6 bases and J gave up 6 bases; unmatched junction bases: 7. As DNA, the CDR3 is TGTGCCAGCAGTTTTAGCGGGAGCGGGGATACGCAGTATTTT. The encoded protein is CASSFSGSGDTQYF.

This clone has a single count. The gene calls are TRBV12-3 or TRBV12-4 and TRBJ2-7; 10 bases fit TRBD1. V lost 5 bases to trimming and J lost 11 bases; unmatched junction nucleotides: 3. There are 11 residues in the CDR3. The CDR3 DNA is TGTGCCAGCAGTATGGGGACAGGGGAGTACTTC. Its translation is CASSMGTGEYF.

A note on this clone: In the same sample, other DNA sequences code for this CDR3. This rearrangement joins TRBV9 to TRBJ2-3; D is unresolved. CDR3 size: 12 residues. The germline V and J ends were trimmed by 3 bases and 2 bases, with 4 bases remaining between them. Germline V gene lookup returns CDR1 SGDLS and CDR2 YYNGEE. The CDR3 bases are TGTGCCAGCAGCGCGTCCACAGATACGCAGTATTTT. Its translation: CASSASTDTQYF.

This clone was counted once. V and J are TRBV6-6 and TRBJ2-3; D might be TRBD1 (5 bases). Trimming took off 5 bases at V and 4 bases at J, with 10 bases between the two ends. Germline CDR1 reads MNHNY; CDR2 reads SVGAGI (reference sequence). The CDR3 totals 13 residues. The CDR3 here is CASSPTGPDTQYF. In DNA, the CDR3 is TGTGCCAGCAGTCCCACAGGCCCAGATACGCAGTATTTT.

The CDR3 DNA is TGTGCCAGCAGCTTAGACGGTCAGCCCAATCAGCCCCAGCATTTT. Translated, it gives CASSLDGQPNQPQHF. V gene TRBV7-9 combines with J gene TRBJ1-5; D is uncertain. Germline V gene data show CDR1 as SEHNR and CDR2 as FQNEAQ (reference sequence). V was shortened by 1 base and J by 3 bases, with 10 bases between the two germline ends. CDR3 size: 15 residues.

V and J are TRBV24-1 and TRBJ2-1; 8 bases match TRBD2. This CDR3 is 16 amino acids long. Germline CDR1 and CDR2: KGHDR and SFDVKD. J was trimmed by 0 bases and V by 7 bases; bases with no gene match: 7. For the CDR3, the DNA is TGTGCCACCAGCGATGCTAGCGGGCTCTCCTACAATGAGCAGTTCTTC. Its translation is CATSDASGLSYNEQFF.

This chain connects TRBV12-3 or TRBV12-4 to TRBJ1-6; no firm D call. The CDR3 contains 13 residues. V dropped 3 bases and J dropped 4 bases, with 4 bases sitting between them. CDR3 residues: CASSFQYNSPLHF. In nucleotides, the CDR3 is TGTGCCAGCAGTTTCCAGTATAATTCACCCCTCCACTTT.

The V and J genes are TRBV3-1 (or the pseudogene TRBV3-2) and TRBJ1-5; D may be TRBD1 (5 bases). This CDR3 region has 15 residues. The germline V gene has CDR1 LGHDT and CDR2 YNNKEL (reference sequence). V lost 1 base and J 3 bases, leaving 10 bases between the germline ends. This CDR3 is CASSQGAGLNQPQHF. In nucleotides, the CDR3 is TGTGCCAGCAGCCAAGGGGCAGGGCTCAATCAGCCCCAGCATTTT.

V is TRBV30 and J is TRBJ1-4, with D possibly TRBD1 on 6 matching bases. The germline V gene has CDR1 GTSNPN and CDR2 SVGIG (reference sequence). This CDR3 has 14 residues. V was pared by 3 bases and J by 3 bases, with 11 bases between. The CDR3 is CAWSRTAANEKLFF. CDR3 DNA: TGTGCCTGGAGCCGGACAGCGGCTAATGAAAAACTGTTTTTT.

A note on this clone: The sample contains more than one DNA sequence encoding this CDR3. The chain employs TRBV30 and TRBJ1-2; no definite D call. Germline CDR1 GTSNPN, CDR2 SVGIG (reference sequence). CDR3 length: 12 residues. Between the trimmed V and J ends, which lost 0 bases and 4 bases, there was a span of 6 bases. CDR3 region: CAWSVSGYGYTF. The CDR3 region has the DNA TGTGCCTGGAGTGTCTCCGGCTATGGCTACACCTTC.

This sequence joins TRBV18 and TRBJ2-3; D gene ambiguous. CDR3 length: 15 amino acids. V shed 6 bases and J shed 3 bases, with 16 bases lying between them. CDR1 KGHSH and CDR2 LQKENI come from the germline V gene. DNA for the CDR3: TGTGCCAGCTCCCCCCCGGGCAGGCAGACAGATACGCAGTATTTT. Encoded protein: CASSPPGRQTDTQYF.

The J gene is TRBJ2-7, the V gene TRBV6-5; no clear D. The germline gives CDR1 MNHEY, CDR2 SVGAGI. Trimming shortened V by 5 bases and J by 2 bases, and 10 bases separated the two germline ends. There are 13 residues in the CDR3. The CDR3 loop reads CASSPTGPYEQYF. The CDR3 region has the DNA TGTGCCAGCAGTCCAACGGGCCCCTACGAGCAGTACTTC.

This clone was counted at least ten times. The V and J genes are TRBV28 and TRBJ1-6; a weak D match, TRBD1 (5 bases). The ends were cut back, 10 bases at V and 5 bases at J, with 15 bases in the middle. The germline V gene encodes CDR1 MDHEN and CDR2 SYDVKM. The CDR3 contains 14 residues. The CDR3 region has the DNA TGTGCCATCCCTTCGGGACGCGATAATTCACCCCTCCACTTT. Its translation is CAIPSGRDNSPLHF.